A selection of T cell receptor beta chains follows, all from one sample in a study of OX40 agonist ivuxolimab in advanced cancers. Method: immunoSEQ multiplex PCR; TCRdb's copy keeps in-frame clones and lacks some. The profile covers tens of thousands of clones, with around 87% appearing a single time and roughly 1.1% taken by the ten largest. The sequencing used CD4+ or CD8+ T cells sorted from blood, collected in a trial of the OX40 agonist ivuxolimab. These TCRs come from an adult with an advanced solid tumor such as melanoma, head and neck, liver or kidney cancer. CDR3s include the opening cysteine and the closing phenylalanine or tryptophan. D genes are given only for firm matches. Clone size is shown for a subset of rows, as once, few, many or a class of expanded clone.

d_call	v_call	j_call	clone_size	cdr3_aa	cdr3_nt
NA	TRBV7-2	TRBJ1-6	NA	CASSLGGGGQASPLHF	TGTGCCAGCAGCTTAGGAGGCGGGGGGCAAGCTTCACCCCTCCACTTT
TRBD1	TRBV18	TRBJ1-6	NA	CASSPAGTANSPLHF	TGTGCCAGCTCACCGGCCGGGACAGCAAATTCACCCCTCCACTTT
NA	TRBV5-4	TRBJ2-3	NA	CASSLTGNTDTQYF	TGTGCCAGCAGCTTGACAGGAAACACAGATACGCAGTATTTT
TRBD1	TRBV5-1	TRBJ1-2	NA	CASSAGQGVGGYTF	TGCGCCAGCAGCGCGGGACAGGGGGTCGGTGGCTACACCTTC
NA	TRBV5-1	TRBJ1-3	NA	CASRQTAATGNTIYF	TGCGCCAGCAGACAGACAGCTGCTACTGGAAACACCATATATTTT
NA	TRBV5-1	TRBJ2-1	NA	CASLVGPTDSDEQFF	TGCGCCAGCCTTGTCGGGCCAACGGACAGCGATGAGCAGTTCTTC
TRBD2	TRBV5-6	TRBJ2-5	once	CASSSGLHGETQYF	TGTGCCAGCAGTTCGGGACTACACGGGGAGACCCAGTACTTC
NA	TRBV11-2	TRBJ2-3	NA	CASSLNADTQYF	TGTGCCAGCAGCTTAAACGCAGATACGCAGTATTTT
NA	TRBV4-2	TRBJ1-3	NA	CASSQVGGSSGNTIYF	TGTGCCAGCAGCCAAGTTGGAGGGAGTAGTGGAAACACCATATATTTT
NA	TRBV18	TRBJ1-3	NA	CASSPVPITGPGNTIYF	TGTGCCAGCTCACCAGTCCCTATTACAGGCCCTGGAAACACCATATATTTT
NA	TRBV18	TRBJ1-1	once	CASSPLRWTTNTEAFF	TGTGCCAGCTCACCACTTCGGTGGACTACGAACACTGAAGCTTTCTTT
TRBD1	TRBV27	TRBJ2-2	NA	CASSPGQGVTDTGELFF	TGTGCCAGCAGCCCTGGACAGGGGGTGACCGACACCGGGGAGCTGTTTTTT
NA	TRBV30	TRBJ2-3	NA	CAWSVRPYTDTQYF	TGTGCCTGGAGTGTAAGGCCCTACACAGATACGCAGTATTTT
NA	TRBV30	TRBJ2-7	NA	CAWSSGWAYEQYF	TGTGCCTGGAGTTCGGGTTGGGCCTACGAGCAGTACTTC
TRBD1	TRBV29-1	TRBJ1-3	once	CSVLQGYGNTIYF	TGCAGCGTCCTACAGGGGTATGGAAACACCATATATTTT
TRBD1	TRBV11-2	TRBJ2-3	NA	CASSPLRGRTDTQYF	TGTGCCAGCAGCCCCCTCAGGGGGCGGACAGATACGCAGTATTTT
TRBD2	TRBV18	TRBJ2-2	NA	CASSRTSGGNTGELFF	TGTGCCAGCTCGAGGACTAGCGGGGGGAACACCGGGGAGCTGTTTTTT
NA	TRBV6-5	TRBJ1-2	NA	CATQDRPNYGYTF	TGTGCCACCCAAGACAGGCCTAACTATGGCTACACCTTC
TRBD2	TRBV19	TRBJ2-5	NA	CASSSQRGGRETQYF	TGTGCCAGTAGTTCTCAGCGGGGGGGCAGGGAGACCCAGTACTTC
NA	TRBV6-5	TRBJ2-7	NA	CASSYSAGSDEQYF	TGTGCCAGCAGTTACTCGGCAGGGTCGGACGAGCAGTACTTC
NA	TRBV6-1	TRBJ2-2	NA	CASSADRRSGANTGELFF	TGTGCCAGCAGTGCGGACCGACGCTCGGGCGCGAACACCGGGGAGCTGTTTTTT
NA	TRBV11-1	TRBJ1-1	NA	CASSTPGTRGKTEAFF	TGTGCCAGCAGCACCCCCGGGACAAGGGGAAAGACTGAAGCTTTCTTT
TRBD2	TRBV11-2	TRBJ2-7	NA	CASSSSGTRSGYF	TGTGCCAGCAGCTCGTCCGGGACTAGATCAGGGTACTTC
NA	TRBV5-1	TRBJ1-3	NA	CASSLWSGRGVGNTIYF	TGCGCCAGCAGCTTGTGGTCCGGGAGGGGAGTTGGAAACACCATATATTTT
NA	TRBV11-2	TRBJ1-2	NA	CASSLDLARNYGYTF	TGTGCCAGCAGCTTAGATCTCGCCAGGAACTATGGCTACACCTTC
NA	TRBV18	TRBJ2-5	NA	CASSRNSERGYQYF	TGTGCCAGCTCACGCAACTCGGAAAGGGGATACCAGTACTTC
NA	TRBV19	TRBJ2-6	NA	CASSTLGGPSGANVLTF	TGTGCCAGTAGTACCCTTGGGGGGCCCTCTGGGGCCAACGTCCTGACTTTC
NA	TRBV30	TRBJ2-2	NA	CAWRNRGRGAGELFF	TGTGCCTGGAGGAACAGGGGGCGGGGGGCCGGGGAGCTGTTTTTT
NA	TRBV12-2	TRBJ2-7	NA	CASRPEWTPYEQYF	TGTGCAAGTCGCCCAGAGTGGACGCCCTACGAGCAGTACTTC
NA	TRBV7-2	TRBJ1-5	NA	CASSLGRGGSNQPQHF	TGTGCCAGCAGCTTAGGGAGGGGGGGAAGCAATCAGCCCCAGCATTTT
TRBD1	TRBV6-5	TRBJ2-7	NA	CAGAPARGREQYF	TGTGCCGGAGCCCCGGCCAGGGGGCGCGAGCAGTACTTC
NA	TRBV19	TRBJ2-2	NA	CATQGWRNTGELFF	TGTGCCACCCAGGGTTGGCGGAACACCGGGGAGCTGTTTTTT
NA	TRBV5-5	TRBJ1-5	NA	CASSLSYRAADQPQHF	TGTGCCAGCAGCTTGTCGTATAGGGCGGCCGATCAGCCCCAGCATTTT
NA	TRBV15	TRBJ1-5	NA	CATSRGPAGGNQPQHF	TGTGCCACCAGCCGGGGACCCGCCGGGGGCAATCAGCCCCAGCATTTT
NA	TRBV9	TRBJ2-3	NA	CASSVGKARADTQYF	TGTGCCAGCAGCGTAGGAAAAGCACGGGCAGATACGCAGTATTTT
NA	TRBV20-1	TRBJ1-2	NA	CSVGGTYGYTF	TGCAGTGTAGGGGGAACCTATGGCTACACCTTC
NA	TRBV4-1	TRBJ2-2	NA	CASSQGLTNTGELFF	TGCGCCAGCAGCCAAGGACTAACGAACACCGGGGAGCTGTTTTTT
TRBD1	TRBV27	TRBJ1-1	NA	CASSPHLGTGVTEAFF	TGTGCCAGCAGTCCGCACCTCGGGACAGGGGTCACTGAAGCTTTCTTT
NA	TRBV15	TRBJ1-4	NA	CATSRGTNEKLFF	TGTGCCACCAGCAGGGGAACTAATGAAAAACTGTTTTTT
NA	TRBV5-1	TRBJ2-6	NA	CASRRQSLTGANVLTF	TGCGCCAGCAGGCGGCAGTCATTAACTGGGGCCAACGTCCTGACTTTC
NA	TRBV15	TRBJ1-5	NA	CATSRDRGSGQPQHF	TGTGCCACCAGCAGAGACAGGGGCTCAGGTCAGCCCCAGCATTTT
TRBD1	TRBV18	TRBJ1-2	NA	CASSLIGTEKDGYTF	TGTGCCAGCTCCCTCATAGGGACAGAAAAAGATGGCTACACCTTC
NA	TRBV4-1	TRBJ1-1	few	CASSQEEDPRRAFF	TGCGCCAGCAGCCAAGAGGAGGACCCCCGGCGGGCTTTCTTT
NA	TRBV6-5	TRBJ1-4	NA	CASSSGGYEKLFF	TGTGCCAGCAGTTCCGGGGGTTATGAAAAACTGTTTTTT
TRBD1	TRBV30	TRBJ2-6	NA	CAWDTGGWSGANVLTF	TGTGCCTGGGACACAGGGGGCTGGTCTGGGGCCAACGTCCTGACTTTC
TRBD1	TRBV5-4	TRBJ2-1	NA	CASSATGGLNEQFF	TGTGCCAGCAGCGCGACAGGGGGCCTCAATGAGCAGTTCTTC
NA	TRBV2	TRBJ1-1	NA	CASRLEVSDNTEAFF	TGTGCCAGCAGGCTCGAGGTCTCGGACAACACTGAAGCTTTCTTT
NA	TRBV5-8	TRBJ2-7	NA	CASSLSRSYEQYF	TGTGCCAGCAGCTTGTCACGGTCCTACGAGCAGTACTTC
TRBD1	TRBV2	TRBJ1-4	NA	CASRAQGATNEKLFF	TGTGCCAGCAGGGCCCAGGGGGCTACTAATGAAAAACTGTTTTTT
TRBD2	TRBV5-1	TRBJ2-3	NA	CASRPLAGGHTDTQYF	TGCGCCAGCCGCCCCCTAGCGGGGGGCCACACAGATACGCAGTATTTT
TRBD1	TRBV18	TRBJ1-5	NA	CASSAERDRGLYSNQPQHF	TGTGCCAGCTCAGCCGAGCGTGACAGGGGCCTCTATAGCAATCAGCCCCAGCATTTT
NA	TRBV7-2	TRBJ2-1	NA	CASSSVRDREQFF	TGTGCCAGCAGCTCCGTACGCGACAGGGAGCAGTTCTTC
TRBD2	TRBV27	TRBJ2-2	NA	CASRVAGATGELFF	TGTGCCAGCAGGGTAGCGGGGGCGACCGGGGAGCTGTTTTTT
NA	TRBV29-1	TRBJ2-1	NA	CSVEKGLGGFEQFF	TGCAGCGTTGAAAAGGGACTCGGGGGCTTTGAGCAGTTCTTC
NA	TRBV5-1	TRBJ2-5	NA	CASSLRGGSRQETQYF	TGCGCCAGCAGCTTGCGTGGTGGCAGTAGACAAGAGACCCAGTACTTC
NA	TRBV25-1	TRBJ1-6	NA	CASSAITGWNSPLHF	TGTGCCAGCAGTGCAATTACAGGGTGGAATTCACCCCTCCACTTT
NA	TRBV6-6	TRBJ2-5	NA	CASSYSGGQETQYF	TGTGCCAGCAGTTACTCTGGGGGACAAGAGACCCAGTACTTC